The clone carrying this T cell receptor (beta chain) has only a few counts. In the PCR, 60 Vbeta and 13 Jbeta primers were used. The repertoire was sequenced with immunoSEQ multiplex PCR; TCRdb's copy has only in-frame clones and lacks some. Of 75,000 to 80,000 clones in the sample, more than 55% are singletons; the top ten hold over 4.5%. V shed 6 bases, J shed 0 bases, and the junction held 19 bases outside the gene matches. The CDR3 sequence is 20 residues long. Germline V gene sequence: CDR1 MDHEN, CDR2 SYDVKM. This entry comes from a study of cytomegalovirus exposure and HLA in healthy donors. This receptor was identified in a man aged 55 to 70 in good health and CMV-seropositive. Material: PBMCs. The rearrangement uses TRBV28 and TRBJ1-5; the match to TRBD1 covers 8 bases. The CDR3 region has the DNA TGTGCCAGCAGACAATTTCCCCGAAGGGGTACAGGGGGTAGCAATCAGCCCCAGCATTTT. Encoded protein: CASRQFPRRGTGGSNQPQHF.